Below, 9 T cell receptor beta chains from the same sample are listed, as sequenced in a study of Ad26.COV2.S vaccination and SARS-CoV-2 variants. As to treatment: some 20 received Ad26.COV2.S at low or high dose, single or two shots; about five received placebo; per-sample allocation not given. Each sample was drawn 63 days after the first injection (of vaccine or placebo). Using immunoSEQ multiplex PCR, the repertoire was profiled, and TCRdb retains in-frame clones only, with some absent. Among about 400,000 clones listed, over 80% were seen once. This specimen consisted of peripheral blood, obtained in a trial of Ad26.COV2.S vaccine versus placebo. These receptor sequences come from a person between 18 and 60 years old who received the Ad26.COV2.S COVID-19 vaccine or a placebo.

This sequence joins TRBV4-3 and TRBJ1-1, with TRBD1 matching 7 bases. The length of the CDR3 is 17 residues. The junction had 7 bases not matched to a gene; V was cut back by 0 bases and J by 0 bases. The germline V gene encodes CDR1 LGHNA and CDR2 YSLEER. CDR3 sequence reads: CASSQDGPGGLNTEAFF. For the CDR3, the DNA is TGCGCCAGCAGCCAAGACGGACCAGGGGGTCTGAACACTGAAGCTTTCTTT.

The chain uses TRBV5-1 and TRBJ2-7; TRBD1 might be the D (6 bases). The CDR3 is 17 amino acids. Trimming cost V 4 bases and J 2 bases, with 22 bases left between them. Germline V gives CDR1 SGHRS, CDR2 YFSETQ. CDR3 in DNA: TGCGCCAGCAGCCCGAAGGTGACAGGCGAACTTACCTACGAGCAGTACTTC. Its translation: CASSPKVTGELTYEQYF.

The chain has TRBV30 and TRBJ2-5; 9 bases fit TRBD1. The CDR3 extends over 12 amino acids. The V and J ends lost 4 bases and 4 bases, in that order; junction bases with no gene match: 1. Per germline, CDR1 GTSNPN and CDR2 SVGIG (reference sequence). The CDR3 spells CAWMTGGETQYF. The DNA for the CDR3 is TGTGCCTGGATGACAGGGGGAGAGACCCAGTACTTC.

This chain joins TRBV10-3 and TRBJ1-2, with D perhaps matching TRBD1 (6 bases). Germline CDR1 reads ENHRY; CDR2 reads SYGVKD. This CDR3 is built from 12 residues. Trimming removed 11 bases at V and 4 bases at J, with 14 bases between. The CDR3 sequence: CAHYREPYGYTF. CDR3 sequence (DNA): TGTGCCCATTACAGGGAGCCCTATGGCTACACCTTC.

This chain's CDR3 is CATSRIRQGSYNEQFF. CDR3 coding DNA: TGTGCCACCAGCAGGATTAGACAGGGCTCCTACAATGAGCAGTTCTTC. The genes are TRBV15 and TRBJ2-1; 7 bases map to TRBD1. This CDR3 region has 16 residues. From germline, CDR1 is LNHNV and CDR2 YYDKDF (reference sequence). Unmatched junction bases numbered 5, after V lost 3 bases and J lost 0 bases. The full variable domain, rest sourced from reference TRBV15 and TRBJ2-1, is DAMVIQNPRYQVTQFGKPVTLSCSQTLNHNVMYWYQQKSSQAPKLLFHYYDKDFNNEADTPDNFQSRRPNTSFCFLDIRSPGLGDTAMYLCATSRIRQGSYNEQFFGPGTRLTVL.

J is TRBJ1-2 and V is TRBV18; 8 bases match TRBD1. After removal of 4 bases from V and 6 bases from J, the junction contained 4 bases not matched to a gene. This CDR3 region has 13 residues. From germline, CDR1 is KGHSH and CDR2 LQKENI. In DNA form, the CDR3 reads TGTGCCAGCTCACAACAGGGGGTGGATGGCTACACCTTC. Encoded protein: CASSQQGVDGYTF.

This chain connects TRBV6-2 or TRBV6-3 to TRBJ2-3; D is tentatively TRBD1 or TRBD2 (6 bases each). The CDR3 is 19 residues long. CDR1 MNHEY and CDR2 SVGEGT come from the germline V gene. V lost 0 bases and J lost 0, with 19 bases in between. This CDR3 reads CASSYSSLSGAPSTDTQYF. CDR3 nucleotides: TGTGCCAGCAGTTACTCCTCACTCTCGGGGGCGCCTAGCACAGATACGCAGTATTTT.

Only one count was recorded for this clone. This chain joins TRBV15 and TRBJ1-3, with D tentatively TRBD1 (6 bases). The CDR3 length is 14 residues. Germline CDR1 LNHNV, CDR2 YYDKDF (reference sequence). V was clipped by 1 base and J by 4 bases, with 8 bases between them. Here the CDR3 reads CATSRAGVGNTIYF. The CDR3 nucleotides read TGTGCCACCAGCAGAGCAGGGGTCGGAAACACCATATATTTT.

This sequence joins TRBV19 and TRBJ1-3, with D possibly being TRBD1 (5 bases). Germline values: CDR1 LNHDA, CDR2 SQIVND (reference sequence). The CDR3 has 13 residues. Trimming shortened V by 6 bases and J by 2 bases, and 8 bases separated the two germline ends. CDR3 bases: TGTGCCAGTAGGGAGGGGACTGGAAACACCATATATTTT. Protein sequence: CASREGTGNTIYF. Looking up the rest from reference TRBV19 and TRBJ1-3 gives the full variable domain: DGGITQSPKYLFRKEGQNVTLSCEQNLNHDAMYWYRQDPGQGLRLIYYSQIVNDFQKGDIAEGYSVSREKKESFPLTVTSAQKNPTAFYLCASREGTGNTIYFGEGSWLTVV.